The following is a T cell receptor (beta chain) sequence with its context. In this sample, this clone turned up once. Its antigen is not yet known. Base-call qualities are not available, and no considerably larger clone is one nucleotide away. TCRbeta CDR3 regions were amplified from genomic DNA by means of the immunoSEQ Assay, a bias-controlled multiplex PCR. The paper's data handling went like this. Within the assay, amplification of reference gene primers was used to estimate how many nucleated cells each sample contained. To quantify the absolute abundance of each unique TCRbeta CDR3 rearrangement, sequence reads were collapsed and filtered. For each sample, productive Simpson clonality was calculated by taking the square root of Simpson's diversity index across productive rearrangements. TCRdb limited this immuneACCESS table to in-frame rearrangements with V and J called. A share of clones is missing; checked studies link under half to unresolved V genes, and the rest is unexplained. Clonal size and the V and J genes are those of that table, whereas D and trimming came from the DNA. This sample lists 150,000 to 200,000 clones; over 80% were detected once. The ten largest make up roughly 8.1% of the sample.

The sample comes from a study of blood T cell repertoires in COVID-19 (dated by TCRdb to about 2020). Concerning the study at large: Samples covering the acute and convalescent phases of COVID-19 were provided by collaborators in the United States, Italy and Spain. Where available, HLA class I and class II types were taken from metadata supplied by the sample provider and were not determined by assay-based typing. Samples came from the ongoing ImmuneRACE study (first 160 participants) plus 1,254 subjects from 6 global collaborators. The material from the prospective study consisted of cDNA or gDNA derived from T cells, B-cell-depleted T cells, or PBMCs. The sample metadata nearly always contained a de-identified subject ID, COVID-19 status, age in years and sex. Deeply sampled blood TCRbeta repertoires from subjects exposed to, actively infected with, or recovered from COVID-19 were included in the dataset. The repertoires were made available in a free public database intended to serve as a resource for research on the immune response to SARS-CoV-2. What the authors observed across the whole study: The quantity of clinical and demographic metadata differed by source and by participant and was supplied without curation.

Looking up the germline V gene yields CDR1 SGHVS and CDR2 FQNEAQ. V is trimmed back by 2 bases and J by 9 bases, and the junction contains 18 bases that no gene match accounts for. Taken from cysteine to phenylalanine, the CDR3 has 19 residues. This entry keeps only the CDR3 DNA: 57 bases, framed from base 1. Whole blood was collected in K2EDTA tubes by collaborating institutions according to the institutions' own protocols. For TCRbeta analysis, collaborators shipped samples as frozen whole blood, isolated PBMCs, or DNA extracted from either of those sample types. The chain couples TRBV7-8 to TRBJ2-1; TRBD2 fits 11 bases in the junction. The receptor was derived from a woman in her 70s with acute or convalescent COVID-19. Sequenced material: peripheral blood. The DNA sequence is TGTGCCAGCAGCTTACTAGGATGGGCTAGCGGGGGGTTGAAGGGTGAGCAGTTCTTC. Its amino acids are CASSLLGWASGGLKGEQFF.